The T cell receptor beta chain under discussion was sequenced for a study of T cells after yellow fever vaccination (dated by TCRdb to about 2019). Regarding the research as a whole: The SMART-Seq v4 Ultra Low Input RNA kit was used to prepare libraries from fractions with low cell numbers. Two healthy male donors made up the cohort, one aged 18 to 29 years and the other aged 30 to 40 years. To track T-cell clones before and after primary and booster YFV17D yellow fever vaccination, bulk TCR alpha and beta repertoires were sequenced longitudinally. Blood samples were taken at several timepoints before and after primary and secondary immunization, and bulk PBMC replicates and cell subsets were isolated.

From the germline V gene, CDR1 is SGHTA and CDR2 is FQGNSA. V sheds 0 bases and J sheds 5 bases, leaving 19 bases between their ends. From its cysteine to its phenylalanine, the CDR3 spans 17 amino acids. CDR3 DNA only is kept here, 51 bases in frame from base 1. The sample holds many counts of this clonotype. The antigen it recognizes is unknown. The record has no base qualities; no much larger clone is one base away. Overall study results and their limits: A small fraction of clonotypes appeared in both the CD4 and CD8 compartments, likely as a result of convergent recombination. Compared with the primary T-cell response, the secondary T-cell response was faster but weaker, reaching its peak on day 5 rather than on day 15. Computational filtering was needed because FACS-sorted repertoires could contain abundant contaminating clonotypes from the bulk population. Most clones expanded after primary vaccination were re-detected after the booster (about 96% of CD4 and 88% of CD8), suggesting broad memory maintenance. The study included only a couple of donors, which limits how far the findings can be generalized.

Taken with the paper, the label for treatment or condition translates to: live attenuated yellow fever vaccine strain. A standard Ficoll-Paque protocol was used to isolate PBMCs from peripheral blood. Dynabeads CD4 and CD8 positive selection kits were used to isolate CD4 and CD8 T-cell fractions. RNA was extracted with TriZol from bulk PBMCs, CD4 and CD8 fractions, and dextramer-positive and dextramer-negative fractions. TCR cDNA was synthesized by 5'RACE template switching, through which a universal primer site and unique molecular identifiers were introduced. Priming for cDNA synthesis came from both the TCR alpha and TCR beta constant segments. Library amplification used two PCR steps, and the second PCR step added sample barcodes and sequencing adapters. Libraries were sequenced on Illumina HiSeq 2500 (2x100 bp) or NovaSeq (2x150 bp). Per the source publication's procedure: Reads were demultiplexed and collapsed into UMI consensus sequences with MIGEC, and V(D)J alignment was performed with MiXCR. Vaccine-responding clonotypes were defined with edgeR using replicate PBMC samples, requiring FDR below 0.01 and a log2 fold change above 5 up to day 15. Bulk clonotypes were assigned CD4 or CD8 identity according to which sequenced CD4 or CD8 repertoire held them at higher abundance. TCRdb's own reprocessing of the public reads used fastp at Q25 and MiXCR and kept productive beta chains. Each entry is one CDR3 protein sequence, shown with its most common DNA and genes. TCRdb, not the original authors, processed these V and J calls. The sample profile shows 28,000 or so distinct CDR3 sequences; approximately 4% of them were found once. The top ten clones comprise 46% of the sample.

Specimen: CD8+ T cells sorted from PBMCs, collected 5 days after the yellow fever booster vaccination. This receptor chain uses TRBV7-2 and TRBJ2-5; the D gene cannot be named for sure. The sequence was collected from a man in his thirties or forties who received the YFV17D yellow fever vaccine. The DNA sequence is given as TGTGCCAGCAGCTTAGCGCTGGAGATGGGTTTTGGGGAGACCCAGTACTTC. It translates to CASSLALEMGFGETQYF.